The 14 T cell receptor beta chains presented below share a single source sample, sequenced in a study of blood T cells in healthy people across ages (dated by TCRdb to between 2014 and 2017). Receptors were amplified or captured by 5' RACE. TCRdb lists the instrument as Illumina HiSeq 2500. The second PCR ran for roughly 6 to 11 cycles and used a J-beta primer mix along with a sample-barcoded 5' primer. The raw public data were reprocessed by TCRdb itself: fastp quality trimming at Q25, MiXCR clonotype calling, in-frame beta chains only. Rows matching on CDR3 protein sequence are summarized as one entry with the most common DNA and genes. The sample data list hundreds of thousands of distinct CDR3 sequences, and 32% of these were observed just once. The top ten hold 15% of the sample. Sequences were obtained from blood. These receptors all stem from a woman of 80 years or more in good health. Donor details come from another sample of the same person, matched by shared clones.

In the case of this clonotype: A read error may explain this, as a much larger clone is one base away. V gene TRBV10-3 combines with J gene TRBJ1-6, with D maybe TRBD1 (5 bases). The V and J ends lost 4 bases and 7 bases respectively, with 11 bases between them. The CDR3 runs 14 residues. CDR1 and CDR2 from the germline V gene are ENHRY and SYGVKD. In DNA form, the CDR3 reads TGTGCCATCAGTGTACGGGGCGGAAATTCACCCCTCCACTTT. Its translation is CAISVRGGNSPLHF.

A remark on this clonotype: A read error may produce the germline difference seen at one junction end. The chain carries TRBV9 and TRBJ2-2; D may be TRBD2 (6 bases). The CDR3 is made up of 14 amino acids. CDR1 is SGDLS and CDR2 is YYNGEE in the germline V gene. CDR3: CASRAGGNSGELFF. The CDR3 DNA reads as TGTGCCAGCAGAGCCGGAGGGAACTCCGGGGAGCTGTTTTTT.

The chain combines TRBV20-1 with TRBJ2-7; 7 positions agree with TRBD2. V lost 5 bases to trimming and J lost 0 bases; unmatched junction nucleotides: 7. This CDR3 region has 14 residues. Germline lookup yields CDR1 DFQATT and CDR2 SNEGSKA (reference sequence). This CDR3 reads CSAVFAGDSYEQYF. CDR3 nucleotide sequence: TGCAGTGCTGTCTTTGCGGGGGACTCCTACGAGCAGTACTTC.

This clonotype has ten or more counts. CDR3 bases: TGTGCCACCAGTGACAGAGGACAGGGGTCCTACAATGAGCAGTTCTTC. Its translation: CATSDRGQGSYNEQFF. The gene calls are TRBV24-1 and TRBJ2-1, with TRBD1 matching 9 bases. Per the germline V gene, CDR1 is KGHDR and CDR2 is SFDVKD. V dropped 4 bases and J dropped 1; count of bases not matched to a gene: 4. The CDR3 spans 16 residues.

The chain is built from TRBV20-1 and TRBJ2-1; 10 bases map to TRBD1. This CDR3 is built from 15 residues. After removal of 3 bases from V and 2 bases from J, the junction contained 4 bases not matched to a gene. The germline CDR1 and CDR2 sequences are DFQATT and SNEGSKA (reference sequence). CDR3 in DNA: TGCAGTGCTAGGGGGGGACAGGGGCCCTACAATGAGCAGTTCTTC. This codes for CSARGGQGPYNEQFF.

This clonotype was picked up a small number of times. The V gene is TRBV1, the J gene TRBJ2-6; the table's D gene call, TRBD1, was not cross checked with the DNA. TRBV1 is labeled a pseudogene. The CDR3 has 13 amino acids. CDR3: CSPGGCGANVLTF. Here the CDR3 DNA reads TGCTCGCCAGGGGGCTGTGGGGCCAACGTCCTGACTTTC.

This clonotype was seen only a few times. This sequence joins TRBV2 and TRBJ1-2; unclear D gene. CDR3 length equals 13 residues. The ends were cut back, 7 bases at V and 4 bases at J, with 13 bases in the middle. Germline V CDR1 and CDR2: SNHLY, FYNNEI. The CDR3 coding sequence is TGTGCCAGCAAACGAGGCATCACCTATGGCTACACCTTC. This sequence encodes CASKRGITYGYTF. Full variable domain (remainder filled in from reference TRBV2 and TRBJ1-2): EPEVTQTPSHQVTQMGQEVILRCVPISNHLYFYWYRQILGQKVEFLVSFYNNEISEKSEIFDDQFSVERPDGSNFTLKIRSTKLEDSAMYFCASKRGITYGYTFGSGTRLTVV.

The chain is built from TRBV4-1 and TRBJ1-2, with no clear D. V was shortened by 5 bases and J by 3 bases, with 16 bases between the two germline ends. Germline V lookup: CDR1 MGHRA, CDR2 YSYEKL. The CDR3 is made up of 15 amino acids. CDR3 bases: TGCGCCAGCAGCAGTGGGCAGACTATCGACTATGGCTACACCTTC. It encodes CASSSGQTIDYGYTF.

The chain links TRBV7-8 to TRBJ1-5; no clear D. V lost 5 bases and J lost 7, with 18 bases in between. CDR3 length: 15 residues. The germline gives CDR1 SGHVS, CDR2 FQNEAQ. The CDR3 coding sequence is TGTGCCAGCAGCCCCGGGCCGGACCCGATGCAGCCCCAGCATTTT. This encodes CASSPGPDPMQPQHF.

With regard to this clonotype: A much larger clone differs by one base, so this may be a read error. This sequence joins TRBV7-2 and TRBJ2-7, with D uncertain. CDR1 and CDR2 (germline): SGHTA, FQGNSA. The CDR3 extends over 13 amino acids. The germline V and J ends were trimmed by 4 bases and 7 bases, with 14 bases remaining between them. Written as DNA, the CDR3 is TGTGCCAGCAGCTCGGAATTGTACAATGAGCAGTACTTC. Translated, it gives CASSSELYNEQYF.

This clonotype occurred a few times. A read error may be the cause here, since a much bigger clone is one base away. The chain combines TRBV20-1 with TRBJ2-4, with no clear D. The J call is doubtful: the DNA matches TRBJ2-7 better. Germline V gene data show CDR1 as DFQATT and CDR2 as SNEGSKA (reference sequence). This CDR3 spans 12 amino acids. DNA for the CDR3: TGCAATGCTAGAATCTGGGACTACGAGCAGTACTTC. Protein: CNARIWDYEQYF.

In this sample, this clonotype turned up many times. The CDR3 region has the DNA TGTGCCAGCAGCCCTAGTGTAGCGGGGTGGGATACGCAGTATTTT. Its translation: CASSPSVAGWDTQYF. The gene calls are TRBV9 and TRBJ2-3; 8 bases are shared with TRBD2. Germline CDR1 is SGDLS and CDR2 is YYNGEE. The J segment lost 6 bases and the V segment lost 4 bases, leaving 10 bases of the junction unmatched. The CDR3 is 15 amino acids.

On this clonotype itself: A single base separates this from a much larger clone, so it may be a read error. The J gene is TRBJ2-5, the V gene TRBV5-1; D is ambiguous. The CDR3 has 13 residues. Trimming took 5 bases from V and 11 from J, leaving 19 bases between them. Per the germline V gene, CDR1 is SGHRS and CDR2 is YFSETQ. The CDR3 here is CASRQSMSAEQYF. CDR3 in DNA: TGCGCCAGCAGGCAGTCGATGAGTGCTGAGCAGTACTTC.

This clonotype was recorded at least ten times. This chain links TRBV5-1 with TRBJ2-2; D remains unclear. V was trimmed by 2 bases and J by 3 bases, leaving 17 bases between them. The CDR3 runs to 17 residues. Germline CDR1 is SGHRS and CDR2 is YFSETQ. The CDR3 coding sequence is TGCGCCAGCAGCTTTGGGGTTCTGGGAAAAGACACCGGGGAGCTGTTTTTT. The encoded protein is CASSFGVLGKDTGELFF.